Detailed here is one TCR beta chain. The antigen is undetermined. The sample originates from a study of shared clonotypes between healthy human individuals. Healthy HIV-negative adults with no recent acute infections or vaccinations were recruited as donors. Regarding the study as a whole: Clonotype sharing among donors, it was expected, would be affected by sequencing depth.

When replicate PCRs were run on sorted subsets, they used about 200 ng DNA, approximately 27,000 T cell genomes. Measured with immunoSEQ multiplex PCR; TCRdb has only the in-frame clones, and not every one. The data show more than 2 million clones, with 90% to 95% seen just once and 0.1% to 0.15% held by the top ten. The sequence was collected from a man in his late teens or twenties in good health. Sample: naive CD4+ T cells sorted from blood. Subset described: CD45RA+ positively selected.

The CDR3: CASSLGQGVTYEQYF. CDR3 sequence (DNA): TGTGCCAGCAGCTTGGGGCAGGGCGTCACCTACGAGCAGTACTTC. This chain connects TRBV5-4 to TRBJ2-7; D might be TRBD1 (5 bases). Germline lookup yields CDR1 SGHNT and CDR2 YYREEE (reference sequence). V dropped 0 bases and J dropped 2 bases, with 12 bases sitting between them. The CDR3 is made up of 15 amino acids.